The 10 T cell receptor beta chains below all came from one sample that was sequenced in a study of blood T cell repertoires in COVID-19. Clones were read by immunoSEQ multiplex PCR, and TCRdb kept only the in-frame ones, dropping some. The sample lists a few hundred thousand clones; around nine tenths were seen once. The sequencing input was PBMCs or T cells enriched from blood (not recorded which). The receptors derive from a woman aged 25 to 39 who had been exposed to COVID-19.

This clone was counted many times. The chain joins TRBV4-1 to TRBJ1-1, with 7 bases aligning to TRBD1. The CDR3 is made up of 14 amino acids. V gave up 5 bases and J gave up 0 bases; unmatched junction bases: 3. CDR1 MGHRA and CDR2 YSYEKL come from the germline V gene. CDR3 in amino acids: CASSYGQVNTEAFF. CDR3 sequence (DNA): TGCGCCAGCAGCTACGGACAGGTGAACACTGAAGCTTTCTTT.

The J gene is TRBJ2-1, the V gene TRBV9; a possible D gene is TRBD2 (6 bases). Trimming cost V 0 bases and J 8 bases, with 21 bases left between them. This CDR3 is built from 17 residues. CDR1 is SGDLS, CDR2 YYNGEE, per germline. The CDR3 loop is CASSVGRDSFHGDEQFF. The CDR3 DNA reads as TGTGCCAGCAGCGTAGGGAGGGATTCGTTTCATGGCGATGAGCAGTTCTTC.

The chain carries TRBV5-4 and TRBJ2-7; the D is unclear. The germline V gene has CDR1 SGHNT and CDR2 YYREEE (reference sequence). Trimming took off 1 base at V and 2 bases at J, with 7 bases between the two ends. The CDR3 totals 13 residues. The chain's CDR3 is CASSLPHAYEQYF. In DNA form, the CDR3 reads TGTGCCAGCAGCTTGCCCCATGCCTACGAGCAGTACTTC.

The chain uses TRBV19 and TRBJ1-6; TRBD1 aligns across 7 bases. Germline values: CDR1 LNHDA, CDR2 SQIVND (reference sequence). Losses at the gene ends were 7 bases for V and 7 bases for J; bases not matched to a gene: 10. The CDR3 loop spans 15 amino acids. CDR3 bases: TGTGCCAGTATCGACAGGGTAAACCCCAATTCACCCCTCCACTTT. Its translation: CASIDRVNPNSPLHF.

The chain employs TRBV5-1 and TRBJ2-1; possibly TRBD1 for D (5 bases). Looked up from germline, CDR1 is SGHRS and CDR2 is YFSETQ. Deletions cut 0 bases from V and 8 bases from J, with 6 bases between. The CDR3 length is 12 residues. The CDR3 here is CASSLARDEQFF. CDR3 DNA sequence: TGCGCCAGCAGCTTGGCCAGGGATGAGCAGTTCTTC.

The V and J genes are TRBV5-1 and TRBJ1-3; D is uncertain. Per germline, CDR1 SGHRS and CDR2 YFSETQ. Trimming cost V 3 bases and J 0 bases, with 7 bases left between them. The CDR3 covers 14 residues. Here the CDR3 reads CASSWGDSGNTIYF. Here the CDR3 DNA reads TGCGCCAGCAGCTGGGGAGACTCTGGAAACACCATATATTTT.

The chain uses TRBV7-2 and TRBJ2-7; D gene ambiguous. This CDR3 is 15 amino acids long. Germline assignment: CDR1 SGHTA and CDR2 FQGNSA. V dropped 4 bases and J dropped 2 bases, with 15 bases sitting between them. CDR3 nucleotides: TGTGCCAGCAGCTCTATACCCGAGGCAGCCTACGAGCAGTACTTC. As protein: CASSSIPEAAYEQYF.

The rearrangement joins TRBV11-2 to TRBJ1-3; 7 nucleotides match TRBD1. Germline V gene lookup returns CDR1 SGHAT and CDR2 FQNNGV. CDR3 length equals 19 residues. Unmatched junction bases numbered 18, after V lost 3 bases and J lost 4 bases. In DNA, the CDR3 is TGTGCCAGCAGCTTCCAGAAGAAGACAGGGTCGTGGAGGGGAAACACCATATATTTT. It encodes CASSFQKKTGSWRGNTIYF. Based on the CDR3 plus reference TRBV11-2 and TRBJ1-3, the full variable domain is EAGVAQSPRYKIIEKRQSVAFWCNPISGHATLYWYQQILGQGPKLLIQFQNNGVVDDSQLPKDRFSAERLKGVDSTLKIQPAKLEDSAVYLCASSFQKKTGSWRGNTIYFGEGSWLTVV.

The chain is built from TRBV19 and TRBJ1-3; D uncertain. Trimming took 7 bases from V and 0 from J, leaving 16 bases between them. Germline V CDR1 and CDR2: LNHDA, SQIVND (reference sequence). The CDR3 spans 16 residues. The CDR3 nucleotides read TGTGCCAGTACGGGATCGTCCAGGAACTCTGGAAACACCATATATTTT. The encoded protein is CASTGSSRNSGNTIYF.

This clone was seen a single time. The rearrangement links TRBV19 to TRBJ1-5; 8 positions match TRBD1. CDR3 length: 15 amino acids. Germline V gives CDR1 LNHDA, CDR2 SQIVND (reference sequence). V shed 4 bases and J 7 bases; nucleotides not matched to a gene: 9. The CDR3 DNA reads as TGTGCCAGTAGTAAGCGGACAGGGCCGAAACAGCCCCAGCATTTT. Translation: CASSKRTGPKQPQHF.